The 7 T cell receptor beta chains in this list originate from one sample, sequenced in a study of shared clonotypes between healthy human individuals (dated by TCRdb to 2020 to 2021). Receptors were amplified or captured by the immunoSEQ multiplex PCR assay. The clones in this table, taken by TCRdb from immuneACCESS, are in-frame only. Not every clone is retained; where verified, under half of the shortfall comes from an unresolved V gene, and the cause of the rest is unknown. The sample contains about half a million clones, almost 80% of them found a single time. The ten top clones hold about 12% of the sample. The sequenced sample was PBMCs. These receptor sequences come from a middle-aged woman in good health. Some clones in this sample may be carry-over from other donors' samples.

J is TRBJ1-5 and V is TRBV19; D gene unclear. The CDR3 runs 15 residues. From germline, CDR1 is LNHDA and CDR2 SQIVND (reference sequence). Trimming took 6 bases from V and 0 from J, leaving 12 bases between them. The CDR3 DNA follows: TGTGCCAGTAGCTACAGTCATCGTAGCAATCAGCCCCAGCATTTT. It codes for CASSYSHRSNQPQHF.

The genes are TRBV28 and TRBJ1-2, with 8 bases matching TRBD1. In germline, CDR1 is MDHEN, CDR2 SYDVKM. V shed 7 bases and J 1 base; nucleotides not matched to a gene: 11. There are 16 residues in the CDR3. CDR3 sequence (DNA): TGTGCCAGCATGACCCGTGGGACAGGACTTAACTATGGCTACACCTTC. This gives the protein CASMTRGTGLNYGYTF.

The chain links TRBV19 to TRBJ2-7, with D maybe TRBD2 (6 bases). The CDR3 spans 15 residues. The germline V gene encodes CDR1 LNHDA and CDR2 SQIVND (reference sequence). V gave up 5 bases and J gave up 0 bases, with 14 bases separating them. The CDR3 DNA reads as TGTGCCAGTAGTCCTGGGACTCCCAGCTCCTACGAGCAGTACTTC. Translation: CASSPGTPSSYEQYF. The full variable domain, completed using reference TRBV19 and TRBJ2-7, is DGGITQSPKYLFRKEGQNVTLSCEQNLNHDAMYWYRQDPGQGLRLIYYSQIVNDFQKGDIAEGYSVSREKKESFPLTVTSAQKNPTAFYLCASSPGTPSSYEQYFGPGTRLTVT.

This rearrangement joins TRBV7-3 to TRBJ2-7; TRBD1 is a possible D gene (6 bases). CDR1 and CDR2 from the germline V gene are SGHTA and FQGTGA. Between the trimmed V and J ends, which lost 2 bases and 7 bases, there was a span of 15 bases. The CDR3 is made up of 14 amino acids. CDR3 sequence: CASSLGTPPTEQYF. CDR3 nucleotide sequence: TGTGCCAGCAGCTTAGGGACACCACCTACGGAGCAGTACTTC.

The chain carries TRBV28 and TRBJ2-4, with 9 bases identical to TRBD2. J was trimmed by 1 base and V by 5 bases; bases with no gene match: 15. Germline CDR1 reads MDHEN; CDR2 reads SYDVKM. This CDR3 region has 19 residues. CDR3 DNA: TGTGCCAGCAGTCCGCCGGGGTTGCGGGAGGGCGCGGCCAAAAACATTCAGTACTTC. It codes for CASSPPGLREGAAKNIQYF.

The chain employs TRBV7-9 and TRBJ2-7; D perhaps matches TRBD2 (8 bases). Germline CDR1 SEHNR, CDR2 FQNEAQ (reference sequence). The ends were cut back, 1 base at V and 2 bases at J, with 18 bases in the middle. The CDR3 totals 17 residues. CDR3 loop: CASSLVGRGTSPYEQYF. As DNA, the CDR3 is TGTGCCAGCAGCTTAGTGGGCAGGGGGACTAGTCCCTACGAGCAGTACTTC.

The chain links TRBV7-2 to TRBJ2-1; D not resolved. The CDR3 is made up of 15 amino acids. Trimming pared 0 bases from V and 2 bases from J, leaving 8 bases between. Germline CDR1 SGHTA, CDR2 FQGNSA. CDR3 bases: TGTGCCAGCAGCTTAGCCCCCAGCGCCTACAATGAGCAGTTCTTC. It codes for CASSLAPSAYNEQFF.